These 13 T cell receptor beta chains originate from one sample sequenced in a study of T cells in Graves' hyperthyroidism and ophthalmopathy. RNA transcripts gave rise to amplified TCR beta CDR3 regions. The TCR CDR3 was amplified in a first-round RT-PCR using the HTBI primer set. TCRdb fed the multiplex PCR reads into MiXCR, producing one record per CDR3 protein. The profile shows fewer than 800,000 distinct CDR3 sequences, approximately 16% of them singletons. Specimen: blood. Receptors were obtained from a man aged 18 to 35 with Graves' hyperthyroidism.

Notes on this clonotype: Germline and junction disagree at one end, which may indicate a read error. This sequence joins TRBV13 and TRBJ1-1; D remains unclear. Germline CDR1 and CDR2: PRHDT and FYEKMQ (reference sequence). The CDR3 runs to 13 residues. The CDR3 is CASNLAVLPEAFF. DNA for the CDR3: TGTGCCAGCAACTTAGCCGTCCTCCCTGAAGCTTTCTTT. Variable domain in full (rest from reference TRBV13 and TRBJ1-1): AAGVIQSPRHLIKEKRETATLKCYPIPRHDTVYWYQQGPGQDPQFLISFYEKMQSDKGSIPDRFSAQQFSDYHSELNMSSLELGDSALYFCASNLAVLPEAFFGQGTRLTVV.

This clonotype has at least ten counts. The chain employs TRBV18 and TRBJ2-1; 7 bases align to TRBD2. V lost 2 bases, J lost 6 bases, and 7 bases stayed unmatched. Per the germline V gene, CDR1 is KGHSH and CDR2 is LQKENI. The CDR3 consists of 15 residues. In nucleotides, the CDR3 is TGTGCCAGCTCACCAATTGGACTAGACTCCAATGAGCAGTTCTTC. As protein: CASSPIGLDSNEQFF.

This clonotype was recorded many times. The chain couples TRBV6-1 to TRBJ2-5; no reliable D call. Between the trimmed V and J ends, which lost 1 base and 5 bases, there was a span of 17 bases. This CDR3 is built from 16 residues. Germline loops: CDR1 MNHNS, CDR2 SASEGT. In nucleotides, the CDR3 is TGTGCCAGCAGTGAAGAGGCCGGTAAGGCCCGGGAGACCCAGTACTTC. This sequence encodes CASSEEAGKARETQYF.

The genes are TRBV7-2 and TRBJ1-3, with D hard to call. The CDR3 totals 14 residues. Germline lookup yields CDR1 SGHTA and CDR2 FQGNSA. V was clipped by 2 bases and J by 2 bases, with 7 bases between them. The CDR3 bases are TGTGCCAGCAGCTTATTTAAGGCTGGAAACACCATATATTTT. As protein: CASSLFKAGNTIYF.

This clonotype was observed at least ten times. This sequence joins TRBV9 and TRBJ2-2; 11 positions match TRBD2. V trimming: 3 bases; J trimming: 2 bases; junction bases outside the gene matches: 3. The germline V gene encodes CDR1 SGDLS and CDR2 YYNGEE. CDR3 length: 16 amino acids. The CDR3 region has the DNA TGTGCCAGCAGCGCGGGGACTAGCGGTAACACCGGGGAGCTGTTTTTT. It is translated as CASSAGTSGNTGELFF. Supplemented by reference TRBV9 and TRBJ2-2, the full variable domain reads DSGVTQTPKHLITATGQRVTLRCSPRSGDLSVYWYQQSLDQGLQFLIQYYNGEERAKGNILERFSAQQFPDLHSELNLSSLELGDSALYFCASSAGTSGNTGELFFGEGSRLTVL.

This clonotype turned up a few times. The J gene is TRBJ1-2, the V gene TRBV7-9; TRBD1 is a possible D gene (6 bases). CDR3 length equals 15 residues. Germline V gene lookup returns CDR1 SEHNR and CDR2 FQNEAQ (reference sequence). Trimming removed 1 base from V and 5 bases from J, with 14 bases in between. The CDR3 spells CASSLGTAGRYGYTF. Here the CDR3 DNA reads TGTGCCAGCAGCTTAGGGACAGCCGGTCGGTATGGCTACACCTTC.

The chain carries TRBV4-1 and TRBJ1-2; 8 bases are a match to TRBD1. The V gene's germline CDR1 is MGHRA and CDR2 YSYEKL. The CDR3 is 16 amino acids. With 3 bases clipped from V and 0 bases from J, the junction kept 6 bases outside the gene matches. DNA of the CDR3: TGCGCCAGCAGCCACCCCTGGGACAGGTCTAACTATGGCTACACCTTC. Its translation: CASSHPWDRSNYGYTF.

This chain connects TRBV20-1 to TRBJ1-1; TRBD1 aligns across 8 bases. The CDR3 consists of 14 residues. CDR1 is DFQATT, CDR2 SNEGSKA, per germline (reference sequence). V lost 6 bases to trimming and J lost 0 bases; unmatched junction nucleotides: 6. CDR3 DNA sequence: TGCAGTGCCCTGGACAGGGATCTGAACACTGAAGCTTTCTTT. Protein product: CSALDRDLNTEAFF.

In this sample, this clonotype turned up many times. The J gene is TRBJ2-7, the V gene TRBV28, with D hard to call. The CDR3 is 13 residues long. V was pared by 8 bases and J by 0 bases, with 11 bases between. Germline values: CDR1 MDHEN, CDR2 SYDVKM. The CDR3 region is CASGSRSSYEQYF. CDR3 bases: TGTGCCAGCGGATCCAGGAGCTCCTACGAGCAGTACTTC.

This clonotype was counted ten times or more. The chain recombines TRBV10-3 with TRBJ2-5, with 12 positions matching TRBD2. The CDR3 spans 17 residues. The junction had 13 bases not matched to a gene; V was cut back by 10 bases and J by 1 base. Germline values: CDR1 ENHRY, CDR2 SYGVKD. The CDR3 DNA is TGTGCCACCTTCCCCGGGCGACTAGCGGGAGTCCAAGAGACCCAGTACTTC. Protein product: CATFPGRLAGVQETQYF.

For this clonotype: One end of the junction varies from germline; a read error may be responsible. The chain links TRBV3-1 to TRBJ2-2; D is perhaps TRBD1 or TRBD2 (6 bases each). CDR3 size: 13 residues. Germline assignment: CDR1 LGHDT and CDR2 YNNKEL (reference sequence). Here the CDR3 DNA reads TGTACCAGCAGCCAAGGGGGGCCCGGGGAGCTGTTTTTT. As protein: CTSSQGGPGELFF.

This clonotype has a count of ten or more. The chain recombines TRBV11-3 with TRBJ1-3, with 7 bases fitting TRBD1. The CDR3 spans 18 residues. From germline, CDR1 is SGHNT and CDR2 YENEEA. V shed 4 bases and J 3 bases; nucleotides not matched to a gene: 15. The CDR3 protein is CASSSQRRDRPLGNTIYF. CDR3 bases: TGTGCCAGCAGCTCACAGCGCCGGGACAGACCCCTTGGAAACACCATATATTTT.

This clonotype was seen just once. This chain uses TRBV3-1 with TRBJ1-3; D call uncertain. This CDR3 comprises 15 residues. V was clipped by 1 base and J by 4 bases, with 11 bases between them. CDR1 is LGHDT, CDR2 YNNKEL, per germline (reference sequence). CDR3 nucleotide sequence: TGTGCCAGCAGCCAAGCCCCGTCGTACGGAAACACCATATATTTT. Its translation is CASSQAPSYGNTIYF.